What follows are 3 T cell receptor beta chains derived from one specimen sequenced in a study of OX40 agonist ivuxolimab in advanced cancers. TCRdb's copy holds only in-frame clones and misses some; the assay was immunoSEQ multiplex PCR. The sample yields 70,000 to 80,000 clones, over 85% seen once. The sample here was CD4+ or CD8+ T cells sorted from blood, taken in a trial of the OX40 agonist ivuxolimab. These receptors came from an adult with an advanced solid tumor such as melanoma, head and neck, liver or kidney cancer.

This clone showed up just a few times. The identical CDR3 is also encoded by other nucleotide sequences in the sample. The CDR3 nucleotides are TGTGCCAGCAGCCAAGGACAGAACTATGGCTACACCTTC. Amino acids: CASSQGQNYGYTF. This chain connects TRBV14 to TRBJ1-2; D is perhaps TRBD1 (5 bases). The CDR3 spans 13 residues. V shed 1 base and J shed 2 bases, with 5 bases lying between them. Germline V gene data show CDR1 as SGHDN and CDR2 as FVKESK.

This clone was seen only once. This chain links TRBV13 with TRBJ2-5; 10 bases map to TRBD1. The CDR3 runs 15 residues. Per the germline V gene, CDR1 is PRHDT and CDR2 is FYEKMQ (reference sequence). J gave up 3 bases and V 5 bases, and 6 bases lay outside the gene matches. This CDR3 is CASSRTGGIEETQYF. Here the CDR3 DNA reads TGTGCCAGCAGCCGGACAGGGGGTATCGAAGAGACCCAGTACTTC.

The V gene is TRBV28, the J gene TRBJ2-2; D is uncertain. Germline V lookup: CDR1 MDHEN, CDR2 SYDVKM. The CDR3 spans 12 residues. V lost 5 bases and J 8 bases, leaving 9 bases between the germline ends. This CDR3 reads CASSPPGGELFF. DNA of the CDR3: TGTGCCAGCAGTCCCCCCGGGGGGGAGCTGTTTTTT.